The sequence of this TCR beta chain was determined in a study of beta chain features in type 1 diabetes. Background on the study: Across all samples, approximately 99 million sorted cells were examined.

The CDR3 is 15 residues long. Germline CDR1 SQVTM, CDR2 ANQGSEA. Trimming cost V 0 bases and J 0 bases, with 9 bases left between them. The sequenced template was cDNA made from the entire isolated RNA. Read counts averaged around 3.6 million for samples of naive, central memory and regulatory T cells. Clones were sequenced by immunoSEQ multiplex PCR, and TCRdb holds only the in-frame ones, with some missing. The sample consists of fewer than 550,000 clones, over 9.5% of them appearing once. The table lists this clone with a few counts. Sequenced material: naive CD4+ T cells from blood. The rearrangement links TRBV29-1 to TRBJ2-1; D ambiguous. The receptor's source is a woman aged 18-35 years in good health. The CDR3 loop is CSVEDPVSSYNEQFF. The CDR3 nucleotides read TGCAGCGTTGAAGATCCGGTAAGCTCCTACAATGAGCAGTTCTTC.